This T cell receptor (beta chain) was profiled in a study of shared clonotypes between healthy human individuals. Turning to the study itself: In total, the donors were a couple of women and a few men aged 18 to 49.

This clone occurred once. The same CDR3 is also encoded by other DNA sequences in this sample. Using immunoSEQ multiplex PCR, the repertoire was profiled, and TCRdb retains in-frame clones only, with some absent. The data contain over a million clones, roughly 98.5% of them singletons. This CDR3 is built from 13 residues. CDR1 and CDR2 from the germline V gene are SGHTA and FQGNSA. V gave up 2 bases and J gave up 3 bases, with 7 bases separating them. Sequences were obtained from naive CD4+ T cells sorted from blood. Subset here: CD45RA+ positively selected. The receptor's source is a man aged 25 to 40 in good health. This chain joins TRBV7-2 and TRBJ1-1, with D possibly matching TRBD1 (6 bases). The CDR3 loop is CASSLNRDTEAFF. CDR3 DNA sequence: TGTGCCAGCAGCTTAAACAGGGACACTGAAGCTTTCTTT. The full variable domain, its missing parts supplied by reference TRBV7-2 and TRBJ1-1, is GAGVSQSPSNKVTEKGKDVELRCDPISGHTALYWYRQSLGQGLEFLIYFQGNSAPDKSGLPSDRFSAERTGGSVSTLTIQRTQQEDSAVYLCASSLNRDTEAFFGQGTRLTVV.